Reported below is one T cell receptor (beta chain). Trimming pared 0 bases from V and 5 bases from J, leaving 14 bases between. The CDR3 covers 16 residues. Germline assignment: CDR1 ENHRY and CDR2 SYGVKD. The data derive from a study of blood T cell repertoires in COVID-19. Generated by immunoSEQ multiplex PCR, the TCRdb table keeps only in-frame clones and is missing some. The sample consists of about 110,000 clones, 87% of them appearing once. The V gene is TRBV10-3, the J gene TRBJ2-1, with D maybe TRBD2 (6 bases). This receptor was identified in a human donor in a cohort sampled during active COVID-19. Sample: peripheral blood. The CDR3 DNA is TGTGCCATCAGTGAGTCGATATCGGGGGTGAACAATGAGCAGTTCTTC. It specifies CAISESISGVNNEQFF.